The sequence of this T cell receptor (beta chain) was determined in a study of regulatory and conventional T cells in RAG deficiency. The CDR3 sequence is 14 residues long. In germline, CDR1 is SNHLY, CDR2 FYNNEI. V was cut by 4 bases and J by 2 bases, with 10 bases left in between. Sequencing was performed with immunoSEQ multiplex PCR; in TCRdb, only in-frame clones are kept and a portion is missing. Of fewer than 15,000 clones listed, approximately 93% are singletons. The sorted conventional CD4+ T cells were CD25-low and CD127-high, with genomic DNA sequenced. Turning to this clone: Its antigen is not known.

Broader study findings: Control T-cell subsets had markedly higher Shannon entropy and lower Simpson indices than RAG-deficient patients. Compared with controls, unique Treg TCR beta sequences dropped around 100-fold in Omenn syndrome and CID/AS. Sorted Omenn CD25-high CD127-low cells may not be bona fide Tregs.

These same records also appear under a second study, on regulatory T cells. That work adds: The PCR used 52 TRBV and 13 TRBJ primers.

Sequenced sample: CD4+ effector T cells sorted from blood. The sequence came from a human donor in good health. J is TRBJ2-3 and V is TRBV2; perhaps TRBD2 as D (5 bases). For the CDR3, the DNA is TGTGCCAGCAGTGGGACTGCCCCCACAGATACGCAGTATTTT. Translation gives CASSGTAPTDTQYF.